These 21 T cell receptor beta chains were sequenced from one sample in a study of graft-versus-host responses after intestinal transplantation (TCRdb year 2021). The time point tag for this specimen amounts to: cells obtained before transplantation from donor or recipient. Library creation used the immunoSEQ multiplex PCR assay. This immuneACCESS table, as held by TCRdb, lists in-frame sequences with V and J called but not all clones. Of the missing ones, under half trace to an unresolved V gene in checked studies; the others have no known cause. The sample yields tens of thousands of clones; about 87% were counted once. Of the sample, 0.39% is held by the ten largest clones. Antigen specificity for these receptors is unknown. The material was unstimulated CD4+ T cells sorted from spleen or lymph node cells, obtained before transplant. These receptors all come from a human donor who was the organ donor for an intestinal transplant.

In this sample, this clone turned up a few times. This chain uses TRBV7-2 with TRBJ2-2; 8 bases fit TRBD1. The J segment lost 8 bases and the V segment lost 5 bases, leaving 7 bases of the junction unmatched. The CDR3 has 14 amino acids. CDR1 is SGHTA, CDR2 FQGNSA, per germline. The CDR3 spells CASSQGARWGELFF. The CDR3 nucleotides read TGTGCCAGCAGCCAGGGGGCGCGTTGGGGGGAGCTGTTTTTT.

The V and J genes are TRBV7-8 and TRBJ2-7; no clear D. This CDR3 contains 11 residues. Trimming took 1 base from V and 7 from J, leaving 5 bases between them. Germline V gene lookup returns CDR1 SGHVS and CDR2 FQNEAQ. CDR3 nucleotide sequence: TGTGCCAGCAGCTTAGAACAGGAGCAGTACGTC. Translating gives CASSLEQEQYV.

The CDR3 here is CASSLKPTGSGNTIYF. CDR3 in DNA: TGTGCCAGCAGCTTAAAGCCTACAGGGAGTGGAAACACCATATATTTT. J is TRBJ1-3 and V is TRBV7-9; the D gene is possibly TRBD1 (6 bases). The CDR3 has 16 amino acids. In germline, CDR1 is SEHNR, CDR2 FQNEAQ (reference sequence). Trimming took off 2 bases at V and 3 bases at J, with 14 bases between the two ends.

A remark on this clone: Compared with germline, one end of the junction differs, possibly owing to a read error. Additional DNA sequences in this sample encode the identical CDR3. The chain combines TRBV28 with TRBJ1-6; 8 bases align to TRBD1. Germline V gene lookup returns CDR1 MDHEN and CDR2 SYDVKM. The CDR3 loop spans 16 amino acids. The DNA of the CDR3 is TGTGCTAGCAGCCCTCGGACAGGGATGAATAATTCACCCCTCCACTTT. This gives the protein CASSPRTGMNNSPLHF.

CDR3: CASSEQGRVNQPQHF. The CDR3 bases are TGTGCCAGCAGTGAACAGGGCCGTGTAAATCAGCCCCAGCATTTT. This chain connects TRBV2 to TRBJ1-5; D is perhaps TRBD1 (5 bases). The germline V gene encodes CDR1 SNHLY and CDR2 FYNNEI. The V end lost 2 bases, the J end lost 4 bases, and 12 bases lay between the germline ends. The length of the CDR3 is 15 residues.

The sample holds one count of this clone. J is TRBJ1-1 and V is TRBV7-3, with D hard to call. This CDR3 contains 13 residues. The V end was cut by 1 base, the J end by 4 bases, with 7 bases between. Germline values: CDR1 SGHTA, CDR2 FQGTGA. CDR3 sequence (DNA): TGTGCCAGCAGCTTAAGGGCGGGCACTGAAGCTTTCTTT. Protein: CASSLRAGTEAFF. Combining the CDR3 with reference TRBV7-3 and TRBJ1-1 gives the whole variable domain GAGVSQTPSNKVTEKGKYVELRCDPISGHTALYWYRQSLGQGPEFLIYFQGTGAADDSGLPNDRFFAVRPEGSVSTLKIQRTERGDSAVYLCASSLRAGTEAFFGQGTRLTVV.

The chain is built from TRBV29-1 and TRBJ1-2; D might be TRBD1 (5 bases). Deletions cut 4 bases from V and 0 bases from J, with 12 bases between. In germline, CDR1 is SQVTM, CDR2 ANQGSEA. The CDR3 runs 14 residues. The CDR3 region is CSVAQRQTNYGYTF. The CDR3 nucleotides are TGCAGCGTTGCCCAAAGACAGACTAACTATGGCTACACCTTC. Together with reference TRBV29-1 and TRBJ1-2, the CDR3 gives the full variable domain: SAVISQKPSRDICQRGTSLTIQCQVDSQVTMMFWYRQQPGQSLTLIATANQGSEATYESGFVIDKFPISRPNLTFSTLTVSNMSPEDSSIYLCSVAQRQTNYGYTFGSGTRLTVV.

The chain joins TRBV7-6 to TRBJ1-1; D is possibly TRBD1 (5 bases). The V and J ends lost 1 base and 1 base respectively, with 10 bases between them. The CDR3 covers 15 residues. Germline CDR1 reads SGHVS; CDR2 reads FNYEAQ. CDR3 in DNA: TGTGCCAGCAGCTTAGATGGGGGGAAGAACACTGAAGCTTTCTTT. This encodes CASSLDGGKNTEAFF. Full variable domain (missing parts from reference TRBV7-6 and TRBJ1-1): GAGVSQSPRYKVTKRGQDVALRCDPISGHVSLYWYRQALGQGPEFLTYFNYEAQQDKSGLPNDRFSAERPEGSISTLTIQRTEQRDSAMYRCASSLDGGKNTEAFFGQGTRLTVV.

J is TRBJ1-4 and V is TRBV30; D not certain. CDR1 is GTSNPN and CDR2 is SVGIG in the germline V gene (reference sequence). This CDR3 has 15 amino acids. Trimming pared 2 bases from V and 8 bases from J, leaving 18 bases between. The CDR3 coding sequence is TGTGCCTGGAGTCCAGACCTACTAAGAAAGGAAAAACTGTTTTTT. It codes for CAWSPDLLRKEKLFF.

V usage is TRBV30 and J usage is TRBJ1-1; tentative D call: TRBD1 (5 bases). Germline CDR1 is GTSNPN and CDR2 is SVGIG (reference sequence). V was cut by 3 bases and J by 9 bases, with 20 bases left in between. The CDR3 is 14 amino acids. CDR3 nucleotide sequence: TGTGCCTGGAGCCTGGGGGGACTTCGCGTAAAAGCTTTCTTT. This gives the protein CAWSLGGLRVKAFF.

The chain couples TRBV19 to TRBJ1-1, with TRBD1 as a possible D gene (5 bases). This CDR3 has 16 residues. CDR1 is LNHDA and CDR2 is SQIVND in the germline V gene (reference sequence). V lost 3 bases, J lost 5 bases, and 19 bases lay in between. The CDR3 sequence is CASSMPRGPRGTEAFF. In nucleotides, the CDR3 is TGTGCCAGTAGTATGCCTAGGGGCCCCCGGGGGACTGAAGCTTTCTTT.

This clone has a single count. The gene calls are TRBV6-6 and TRBJ1-1; a weak D match, TRBD1 (5 bases). CDR1 MNHNY and CDR2 SVGAGI come from the germline V gene (reference sequence). The CDR3 sequence is 13 residues long. V dropped 2 bases and J dropped 4 bases, with 8 bases sitting between them. The CDR3 reads CASSYVRGTEAFF. The CDR3 DNA sequence: TGTGCCAGCAGTTACGTAAGGGGCACTGAAGCTTTCTTT.

This clone appeared once. The rearrangement uses TRBV7-9 and TRBJ1-2; 9 positions agree with TRBD1. This CDR3 comprises 14 residues. The germline gives CDR1 SEHNR, CDR2 FQNEAQ (reference sequence). After removal of 5 bases from V and 5 bases from J, the junction contained 6 bases not matched to a gene. The DNA of the CDR3 is TGTGCCAGCAGCGTGGGACAGGGAGGATATGGCTACACCTTC. Protein: CASSVGQGGYGYTF.

V gene TRBV7-8 combines with J gene TRBJ2-7; 8 positions agree with TRBD1. The CDR3 extends over 13 amino acids. Germline V gene data show CDR1 as SGHVS and CDR2 as FQNEAQ. Unmatched junction bases numbered 3, after V lost 2 bases and J lost 6 bases. CDR3 coding DNA: TGTGCCAGCAGCTTACGGACAGGGCGCGAGCAGTACGTC. Translating it yields CASSLRTGREQYV.

CDR3 amino acids: CASSFRGAYGYTF. In DNA, the CDR3 is TGTGCCAGCAGTTTCCGGGGGGCCTATGGCTACACCTTC. The rearrangement uses TRBV27 and TRBJ1-2; tentatively, D is TRBD1 (6 bases). This CDR3 region has 13 residues. V lost 3 bases and J lost 4, with 9 bases in between. CDR1 and CDR2 (germline): MNHEY, SMNVEV (reference sequence).

The chain employs TRBV28 and TRBJ2-4; 7 positions match TRBD1. This CDR3 comprises 15 residues. Germline trimming cut 6 bases from V and 0 bases from J; bases unmatched to any gene: 5. The germline V gene encodes CDR1 MDHEN and CDR2 SYDVKM. The CDR3 sequence: CASSWTGSAKNIQYF. The CDR3 DNA sequence: TGTGCCAGCAGCTGGACAGGCTCAGCCAAAAACATTCAGTACTTC.

The chain couples TRBV5-1 to TRBJ2-5, with TRBD1 matching 9 bases. Unmatched junction bases numbered 4, after V lost 4 bases and J lost 3 bases. This CDR3 has 14 amino acids. Germline CDR1 is SGHRS and CDR2 is YFSETQ. CDR3 loop: CASSQRQGEETQYF. The CDR3 region has the DNA TGCGCCAGCAGCCAACGACAGGGGGAAGAGACCCAGTACTTC.

Many counts were recorded for this clone. V gene TRBV28 combines with J gene TRBJ2-7, with a weak D call TRBD1 (6 bases). V was pared by 3 bases and J by 7 bases, with 10 bases between. The CDR3 covers 12 residues. Germline loops: CDR1 MDHEN, CDR2 SYDVKM. CDR3 residues: CASSLTGTEQYV. CDR3 DNA: TGTGCCAGCAGTTTGACGGGGACAGAGCAGTACGTC.

The J gene is TRBJ1-6, the V gene TRBV5-4; TRBD1 aligns across 9 bases. The CDR3 contains 15 residues. Germline V gives CDR1 SGHNT, CDR2 YYREEE (reference sequence). With V trimmed by 3 bases and J by 4 bases, 2 bases remained unmatched. The CDR3 loop is CASSWDRAYNSPLHF. Written as DNA, the CDR3 is TGTGCCAGCAGCTGGGACAGGGCTTATAATTCACCCCTCCACTTT.

The CDR3 region is CASSLKAGVNTGELFF. CDR3 in DNA: TGTGCCAGCAGCTTGAAAGCGGGGGTAAACACCGGGGAGCTGTTTTTT. This chain joins TRBV5-4 and TRBJ2-2, with 8 bases fitting TRBD2. This CDR3 spans 16 amino acids. V shed 1 base and J 2 bases; nucleotides not matched to a gene: 4. Germline values: CDR1 SGHNT, CDR2 YYREEE (reference sequence).

The sample holds one count of this clone. V usage is TRBV27 and J usage is TRBJ1-5; 8 nucleotides agree with TRBD1. Germline-derived CDR1 and CDR2 are MNHEY and SMNVEV (reference sequence). This CDR3 contains 16 residues. V lost 5 bases, J lost 0 bases, and 6 bases stayed unmatched. CDR3 nucleotides: TGTGCCAGCAGTCCACGGCAGGGGGCTAGCAATCAGCCCCAGCATTTT. It translates to CASSPRQGASNQPQHF.